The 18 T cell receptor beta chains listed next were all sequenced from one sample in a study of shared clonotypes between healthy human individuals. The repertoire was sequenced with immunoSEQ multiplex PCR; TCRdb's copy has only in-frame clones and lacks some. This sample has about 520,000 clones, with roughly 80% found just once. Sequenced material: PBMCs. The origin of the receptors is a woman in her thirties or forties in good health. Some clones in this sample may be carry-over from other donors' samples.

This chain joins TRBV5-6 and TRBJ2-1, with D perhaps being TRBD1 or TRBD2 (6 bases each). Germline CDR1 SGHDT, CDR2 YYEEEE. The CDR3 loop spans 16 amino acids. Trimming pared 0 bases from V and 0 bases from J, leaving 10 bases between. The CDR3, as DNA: TGTGCCAGCAGCTTGGTGGGGGGCAGCTCCTACAATGAGCAGTTCTTC. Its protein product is CASSLVGGSSYNEQFF.

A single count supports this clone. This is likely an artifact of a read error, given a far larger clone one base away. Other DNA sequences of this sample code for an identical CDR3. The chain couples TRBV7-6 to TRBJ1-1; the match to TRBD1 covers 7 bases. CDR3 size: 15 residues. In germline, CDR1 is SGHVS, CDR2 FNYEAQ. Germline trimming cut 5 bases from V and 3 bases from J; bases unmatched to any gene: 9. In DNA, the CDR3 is TGTGCCAGCAGCCTTGTAGGGGGCGCAGACACTGAAGCTTTCTTT. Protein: CASSLVGGADTEAFF.

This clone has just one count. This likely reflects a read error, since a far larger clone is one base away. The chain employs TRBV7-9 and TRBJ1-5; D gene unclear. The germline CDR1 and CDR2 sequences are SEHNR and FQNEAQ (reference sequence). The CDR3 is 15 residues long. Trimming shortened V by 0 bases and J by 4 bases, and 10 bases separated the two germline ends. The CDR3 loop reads CASSLAGWENQPQHF. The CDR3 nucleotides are TGTGCCAGCAGCTTAGCGGGGTGGGAGAATCAGCCCCAGCATTTT.

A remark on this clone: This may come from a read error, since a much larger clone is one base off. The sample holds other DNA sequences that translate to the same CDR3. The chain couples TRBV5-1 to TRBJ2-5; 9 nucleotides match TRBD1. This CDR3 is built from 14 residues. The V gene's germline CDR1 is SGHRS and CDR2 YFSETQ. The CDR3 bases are TGCGCCAGCAGCTCACAGGGGGCCCAAGAGACACAGTACTTC. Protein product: CASSSQGAQETQYF.

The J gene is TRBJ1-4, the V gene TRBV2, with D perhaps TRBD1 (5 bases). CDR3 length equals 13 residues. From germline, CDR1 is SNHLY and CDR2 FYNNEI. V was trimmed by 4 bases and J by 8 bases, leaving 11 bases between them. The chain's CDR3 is CASSAGTEEKLFF. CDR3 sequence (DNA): TGTGCCAGCAGTGCTGGGACCGAAGAAAAACTGTTTTTT.

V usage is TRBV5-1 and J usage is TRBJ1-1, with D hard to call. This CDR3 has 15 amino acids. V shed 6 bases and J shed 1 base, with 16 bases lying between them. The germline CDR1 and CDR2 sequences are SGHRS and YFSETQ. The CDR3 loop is CASTPLAATNTEAFF. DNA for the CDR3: TGCGCCAGCACCCCCTTAGCGGCGACGAACACTGAAGCTTTCTTT.

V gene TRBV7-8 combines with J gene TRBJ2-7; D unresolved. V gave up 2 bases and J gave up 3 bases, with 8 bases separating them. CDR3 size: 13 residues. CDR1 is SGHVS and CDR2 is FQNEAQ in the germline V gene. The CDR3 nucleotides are TGTGCCAGCAGCTTATGGTCCAACTACGAGCAGTACTTC. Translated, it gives CASSLWSNYEQYF.

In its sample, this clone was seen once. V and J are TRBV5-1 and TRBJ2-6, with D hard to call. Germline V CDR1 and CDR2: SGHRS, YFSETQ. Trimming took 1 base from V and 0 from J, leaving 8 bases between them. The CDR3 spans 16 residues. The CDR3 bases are TGCGCCAGCAGCTTGTTTGGCCGCTCTGGGGCCAACGTCCTGACTTTC. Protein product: CASSLFGRSGANVLTF.

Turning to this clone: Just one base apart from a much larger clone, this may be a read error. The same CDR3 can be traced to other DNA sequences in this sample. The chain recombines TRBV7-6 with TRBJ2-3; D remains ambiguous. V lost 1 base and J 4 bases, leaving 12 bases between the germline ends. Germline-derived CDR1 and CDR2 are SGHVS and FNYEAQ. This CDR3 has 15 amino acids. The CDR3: CASSLVGTAADTQYF. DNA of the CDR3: TGTGCCAGCAGCTTAGTCGGTACCGCCGCAGATACGCAGTATTTT.

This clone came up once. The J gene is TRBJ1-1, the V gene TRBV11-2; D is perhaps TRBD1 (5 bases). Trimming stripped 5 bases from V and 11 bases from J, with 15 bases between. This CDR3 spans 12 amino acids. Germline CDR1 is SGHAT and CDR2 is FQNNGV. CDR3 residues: CASSNRDLVAFF. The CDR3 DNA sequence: TGTGCCAGCAGCAACCGGGACCTTGTCGCTTTCTTT.

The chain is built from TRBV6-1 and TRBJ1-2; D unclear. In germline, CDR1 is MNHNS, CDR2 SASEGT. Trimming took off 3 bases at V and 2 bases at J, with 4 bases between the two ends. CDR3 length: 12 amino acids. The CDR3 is CASSERNYGYTF. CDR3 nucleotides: TGTGCCAGCAGTGAGAGGAACTATGGCTACACCTTC.

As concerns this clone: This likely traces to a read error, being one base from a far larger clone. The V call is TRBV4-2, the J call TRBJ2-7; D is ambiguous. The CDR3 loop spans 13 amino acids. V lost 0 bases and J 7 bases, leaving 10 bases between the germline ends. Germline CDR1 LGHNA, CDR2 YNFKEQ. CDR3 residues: CASSQDEIQEQYF. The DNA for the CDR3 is TGTGCCAGCAGCCAAGATGAGATCCAGGAGCAGTACTTC.

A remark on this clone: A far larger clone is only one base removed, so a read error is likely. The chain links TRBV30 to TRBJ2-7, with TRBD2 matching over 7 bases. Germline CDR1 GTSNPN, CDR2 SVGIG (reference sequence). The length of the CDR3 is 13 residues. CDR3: CAWSVLGDYEQHF. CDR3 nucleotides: TGTGCCTGGAGTGTACTGGGGGACTACGAGCAGCACTTC.

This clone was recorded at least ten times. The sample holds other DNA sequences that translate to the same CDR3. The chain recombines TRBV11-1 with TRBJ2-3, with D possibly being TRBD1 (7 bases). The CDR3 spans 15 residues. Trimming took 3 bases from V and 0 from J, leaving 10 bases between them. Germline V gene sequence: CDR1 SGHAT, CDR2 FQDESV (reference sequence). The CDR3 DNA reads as TGTGCCAGCAGCTTGGCGGGACAGAGCACAGATACGCAGTATTTT. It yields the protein CASSLAGQSTDTQYF.

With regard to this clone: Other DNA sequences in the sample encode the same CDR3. The CDR3 DNA follows: TGCAGCGTCGGCAGAGGAGGTGGCTACGAGCAGTACTTC. The encoded protein is CSVGRGGGYEQYF. The chain is built from TRBV29-1 and TRBJ2-7; D possibly corresponds to TRBD2 (5 bases). Trimming removed 6 bases at V and 3 bases at J, with 15 bases between. There are 13 residues in the CDR3. From germline, CDR1 is SQVTM and CDR2 ANQGSEA.

The CDR3 nucleotides are TGTGCCAGCAGCCCGCCCGGGGGATTCTCCTACGAGCAGTACTTC. This encodes CASSPPGGFSYEQYF. This rearrangement joins TRBV4-2 to TRBJ2-7; D possibly corresponds to TRBD2 (6 bases). V lost 4 bases, J lost 0 bases, and 13 bases lay in between. The CDR3 runs 15 residues. In germline, CDR1 is LGHNA, CDR2 YNFKEQ.

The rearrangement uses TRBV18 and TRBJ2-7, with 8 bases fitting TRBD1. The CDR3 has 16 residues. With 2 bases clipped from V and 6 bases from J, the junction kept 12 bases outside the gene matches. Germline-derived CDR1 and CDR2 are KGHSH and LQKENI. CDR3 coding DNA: TGTGCCAGCTCACCAGGACCCGGCAGGGGGCCGGTCGAGCAGTACTTC. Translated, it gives CASSPGPGRGPVEQYF.

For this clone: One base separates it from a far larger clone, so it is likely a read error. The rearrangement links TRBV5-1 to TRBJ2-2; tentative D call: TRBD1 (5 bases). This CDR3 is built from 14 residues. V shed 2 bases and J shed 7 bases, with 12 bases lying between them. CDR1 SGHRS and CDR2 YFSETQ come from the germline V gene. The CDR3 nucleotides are TGCGCCAGCAGCTTAGAACAGGCCTACGGGGAGCTGTTTTTT. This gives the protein CASSLEQAYGELFF.